Presented here are 4 T cell receptor beta chains from one specimen sequenced in a study of cytomegalovirus exposure and HLA in healthy donors. PCR was performed using 60 Vbeta and 13 Jbeta primers. Profiling relied on immunoSEQ multiplex PCR, and the TCRdb table lists in-frame clones only, not all of them. The sample has 95,000 to 150,000 clones, approximately 10% seen once. Sequenced material: PBMCs. The receptors were gathered from a woman under 30 in good health and CMV-seropositive.

Only a few counts were recorded for this clone. The genes are TRBV5-1 and TRBJ1-1, with a tentative D call TRBD1 (6 bases). Trimming removed 3 bases from V and 6 bases from J, with 12 bases in between. Germline CDR1 is SGHRS and CDR2 is YFSETQ. The CDR3 runs 13 residues. The CDR3 spells CASSYYSGAEAFF. CDR3 sequence (DNA): TGCGCCAGCAGCTACTACTCAGGGGCTGAAGCTTTCTTT.

This clone appeared a few times. The chain links TRBV7-9 to TRBJ1-1; 9 bases line up with TRBD1. The CDR3 consists of 14 residues. Looked up from germline, CDR1 is SEHNR and CDR2 is FQNEAQ (reference sequence). Trimming at V came to 5 bases and at J to 0 bases, leaving 1 base not matched to a gene. CDR3 region: CASSHRGLNTEAFF. The CDR3 DNA follows: TGTGCCAGCAGCCACAGGGGGCTGAACACTGAAGCTTTCTTT.

In its sample, this clone was seen a few times. This chain links TRBV28 with TRBJ2-1, with a weak D call TRBD2 (6 bases). V was cut by 8 bases and J by 8 bases, with 16 bases left in between. This CDR3 is 13 amino acids long. Germline values: CDR1 MDHEN, CDR2 SYDVKM. The CDR3, as DNA: TGTGCCAGCGCCCGAGGGAGGAGCTATGAGCAGTTCTTC. The encoded protein is CASARGRSYEQFF. Together with reference TRBV28 and TRBJ2-1, the CDR3 gives the full variable domain: DVKVTQSSRYLVKRTGEKVFLECVQDMDHENMFWYRQDPGLGLRLIYFSYDVKMKEKGDIPEGYSVSREKKERFSLILESASTNQTSMYLCASARGRSYEQFFGPGTRLTVL.

The chain links TRBV4-1 to TRBJ2-3, with TRBD2 matching 10 bases. The germline V gene has CDR1 MGHRA and CDR2 YSYEKL. CDR3 length: 17 amino acids. The V and J ends lost 1 base and 2 bases, in that order; junction bases with no gene match: 6. The CDR3 region is CASSQGASGSFTDTQYF. CDR3 nucleotide sequence: TGCGCCAGCAGCCAAGGGGCTAGCGGGAGTTTCACAGATACGCAGTATTTT.